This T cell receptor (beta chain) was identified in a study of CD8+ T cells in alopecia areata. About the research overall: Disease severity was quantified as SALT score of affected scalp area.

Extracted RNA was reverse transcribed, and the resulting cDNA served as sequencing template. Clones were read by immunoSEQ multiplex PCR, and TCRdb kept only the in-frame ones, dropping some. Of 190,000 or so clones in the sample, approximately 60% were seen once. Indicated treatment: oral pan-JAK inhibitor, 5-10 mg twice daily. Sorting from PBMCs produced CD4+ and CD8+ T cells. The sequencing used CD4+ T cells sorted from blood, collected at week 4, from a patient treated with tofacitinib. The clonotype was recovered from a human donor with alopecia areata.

The CDR3 spells CASSPGISEKLFF. The DNA of the CDR3 is TGCGCCAGCAGCCCAGGGATCTCGGAAAAACTGTTTTTT. The J gene is TRBJ1-4, the V gene TRBV4-3; D perhaps matches TRBD1 (5 bases). The CDR3 loop spans 13 amino acids. The V and J ends lost 4 bases and 8 bases respectively, with 11 bases between them. Germline loops: CDR1 LGHNA, CDR2 YSLEER.